The clone carrying this T cell receptor beta chain was observed a few times. The entry originates in a study of identical twins' blood T cells. Trimming took off 5 bases at V and 0 bases at J, with 7 bases between the two ends. CDR1 SGHTA and CDR2 FQGNSA come from the germline V gene. The CDR3 extends over 13 amino acids. TCR cDNA libraries came from RNA via a modified published protocol. Sample barcodes were added at both library ends during cDNA synthesis. One entry per CDR3 protein, called by TCRdb with MiXCR from the 5' RACE reads. The sample holds a few hundred thousand distinct CDR3 sequences, 28% seen once.

The sequenced sample was PBMCs. This TCR was recovered from a woman between 18 and 50 years old in good health. The V and J genes are TRBV7-2 and TRBJ1-1, with D uncertain. This chain's CDR3 is CASSLHLNTEAFF. CDR3 DNA sequence: TGTGCCAGCAGCCTTCACTTGAACACTGAAGCTTTCTTT.